The T cell receptor (beta chain) described here comes from a study of cytomegalovirus exposure and HLA in healthy donors. Study-wide background: A later analysis reported the same platform for the roughly 120 validation repertoires and the roughly 650 first-cohort repertoires. The study, taken as a whole, reports: Altogether, 150 or so TCR beta chains were recorded as cytomegalovirus-associated.

V lost 2 bases and J 4 bases, leaving 11 bases between the germline ends. The V gene's germline CDR1 is SGHTA and CDR2 FQGNSA. There are 14 residues in the CDR3. The donors were in the roughly 130-subject validation cohort; that cohort was separate from the approximately 670-subject first cohort. Remarks on this clone: What it recognizes is unknown.

The table came from immunoSEQ multiplex PCR; TCRdb's copy has only in-frame clones and leaves some out. Counted here are 150,000 to 200,000 clones, about 96% occurring once; the ten biggest clones make up more than 0.7%. This sequence originates from a woman aged 18-35 years in good health and CMV-seronegative. The chain is built from TRBV7-2 and TRBJ1-2; D gene uncertain. The sample taken for sequencing was PBMCs. The CDR3 spells CASSLLTAVYGYTF. Here the CDR3 DNA reads TGTGCCAGCAGCTTACTTACAGCTGTCTATGGCTACACCTTC.